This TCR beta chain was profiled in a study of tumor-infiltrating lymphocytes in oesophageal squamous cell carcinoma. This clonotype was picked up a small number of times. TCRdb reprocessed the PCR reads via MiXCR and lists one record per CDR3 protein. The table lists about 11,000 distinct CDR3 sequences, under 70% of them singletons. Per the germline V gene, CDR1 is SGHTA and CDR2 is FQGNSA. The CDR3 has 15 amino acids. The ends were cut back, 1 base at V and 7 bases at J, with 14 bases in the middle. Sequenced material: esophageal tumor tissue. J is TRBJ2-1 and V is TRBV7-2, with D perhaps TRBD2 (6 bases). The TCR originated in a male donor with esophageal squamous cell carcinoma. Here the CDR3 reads CASSLDNGGYNEQFF. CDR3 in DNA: TGTGCCAGCAGCTTAGACAACGGAGGGTATAATGAGCAGTTCTTC.